These T cell receptor beta chains were read from a single sample in a study of T cells in localized non-small cell lung cancer. The data were produced by immunoSEQ multiplex PCR, yet TCRdb's version contains in-frame clones alone and is incomplete. The data contain around 80,000 clones, roughly 75% of them singletons. The sequencing used PBMCs, collected before any cancer treatment. These receptors were collected from a man aged 35-69 years with stage II squamous cell lung carcinoma. CDR3s include the opening cysteine and the closing phenylalanine or tryptophan. Each record gives: J gene, clone size, D gene, V gene, CDR3 protein, CDR3 DNA. A D gene is named only where the DNA matches it firmly. Size is omitted from some rows. Given values are once, few, many or a class for expanded clones.

TRBJ1-2,NA,NA,TRBV28,CASSLSPTGYSYGYTF,TGTGCCAGCAGTTTATCGCCCACAGGGTATAGCTATGGCTACACCTTC
TRBJ1-4,few,NA,TRBV30,CAWSVGDNEKLFF,TGTGCCTGGAGTGTAGGGGACAATGAAAAACTGTTTTTT
TRBJ2-7,NA,TRBD2,TRBV18,CASSPGLAEYEQYF,TGTGCCAGCTCACCGGGACTAGCGGAGTACGAGCAGTACTTC
TRBJ1-1,NA,NA,TRBV14,CASSHSGQGTEAFF,TGTGCCAGCAGCCATTCAGGGCAGGGCACTGAAGCTTTCTTT
TRBJ2-3,NA,NA,TRBV11-2,CASRGPIAVNTQYF,TGTGCCAGCAGAGGGCCCATAGCGGTGAATACGCAGTATTTT
TRBJ2-7,few,TRBD2,TRBV10-3,CAISSGKTYEQYF,TGTGCCATCAGTAGCGGGAAGACCTACGAGCAGTACTTC
TRBJ2-2,once,TRBD2,TRBV11-3,CASSLEVGLAGNANTGELFF,TGTGCCAGCAGCTTAGAGGTAGGGCTAGCGGGGAACGCGAACACCGGGGAGCTGTTTTTT
TRBJ1-1,few,TRBD1,TRBV11-2,CASSLGTGTEAFF,TGTGCCAGCAGCTTGGGGACAGGGACTGAAGCTTTCTTT
TRBJ2-7,NA,TRBD2,TRBV28,CASSFAGARNEQYF,TGTGCCAGCAGTTTTGCGGGAGCCCGGAACGAGCAGTACTTC
TRBJ1-2,NA,NA,TRBV30,CASHRRGIEGYTF,TGTGCCTCTCACCGCAGGGGAATTGAGGGCTACACCTTC
TRBJ2-3,NA,NA,TRBV19,CASDRGGRTDTQYF,TGTGCCAGTGATCGCGGGGGCAGGACAGATACGCAGTATTTT
TRBJ2-7,NA,NA,TRBV7-3,CASSLTSAREQYF,TGTGCCAGCAGCTTAACATCGGCCCGGGAGCAGTACTTC
TRBJ2-7,once,NA,TRBV6-6,CASSYRSDGALEQYF,TGTGCCAGCAGTTATAGGTCGGACGGAGCTCTCGAGCAGTACTTC
TRBJ1-5,few,NA,TRBV18,CASSPTADQPQHF,TGTGCCAGCTCACCGACAGCGGATCAGCCCCAGCATTTT
TRBJ1-5,NA,TRBD1,TRBV6-1,CASSGTSTGEAYSNQPQHF,TGTGCCAGCAGTGGCACATCGACAGGGGAGGCATATAGCAATCAGCCCCAGCATTTT
TRBJ1-5,NA,NA,TRBV19,CASSRLQGNQPQHF,TGTGCCAGTAGTCGATTGCAGGGCAATCAGCCCCAGCATTTT
TRBJ2-7,NA,NA,TRBV9,CASSVEDKFAGYEQYF,TGTGCCAGCAGCGTAGAAGATAAGTTTGCCGGGTACGAGCAGTACTTC